This T cell receptor beta chain was profiled in a study of CD8+ T cells in alopecia areata. The germline gives CDR1 MGHRA, CDR2 YSYEKL. V trimming: 3 bases; J trimming: 3 bases; junction bases outside the gene matches: 4. This CDR3 contains 16 residues. As the sequencing template, cDNA was produced by extracting RNA and reverse transcribing it. Measured with immunoSEQ multiplex PCR; TCRdb has only the in-frame clones, and not every one. Of 150,000 to 200,000 clones in the sample, 55% were seen once. Sequencing was carried out using CD4+ T cells sorted from blood. V usage is TRBV4-1 and J usage is TRBJ1-5, with 11 bases lining up with TRBD1. The sequence was obtained from a human donor in good health. The CDR3 region has the DNA TGCGCCAGCAGCCAGGGACAGGGGGATTACAATCAGCCCCAGCATTTT. It is translated as CASSQGQGDYNQPQHF.